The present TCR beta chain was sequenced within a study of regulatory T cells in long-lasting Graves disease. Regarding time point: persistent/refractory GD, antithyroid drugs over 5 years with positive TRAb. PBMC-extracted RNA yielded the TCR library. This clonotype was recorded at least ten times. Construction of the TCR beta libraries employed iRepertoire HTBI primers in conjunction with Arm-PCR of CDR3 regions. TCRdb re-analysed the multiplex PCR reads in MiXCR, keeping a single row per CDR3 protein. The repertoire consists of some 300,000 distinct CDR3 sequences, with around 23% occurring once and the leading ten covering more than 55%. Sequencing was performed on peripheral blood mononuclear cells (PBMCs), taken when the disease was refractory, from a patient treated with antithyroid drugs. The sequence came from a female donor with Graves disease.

For the CDR3, the DNA is TGTGCCAGCAGTGATACGGGACAGGGGAGCCAAGAGACCCAGTACTTC. This encodes CASSDTGQGSQETQYF. The chain joins TRBV25-1 to TRBJ2-5; the match to TRBD1 covers 10 bases. This CDR3 is 16 amino acids long. Germline V gene data show CDR1 as MGHDK and CDR2 as SYGVNS. The J segment lost 1 base and the V segment lost 3 bases, leaving 5 bases of the junction unmatched.